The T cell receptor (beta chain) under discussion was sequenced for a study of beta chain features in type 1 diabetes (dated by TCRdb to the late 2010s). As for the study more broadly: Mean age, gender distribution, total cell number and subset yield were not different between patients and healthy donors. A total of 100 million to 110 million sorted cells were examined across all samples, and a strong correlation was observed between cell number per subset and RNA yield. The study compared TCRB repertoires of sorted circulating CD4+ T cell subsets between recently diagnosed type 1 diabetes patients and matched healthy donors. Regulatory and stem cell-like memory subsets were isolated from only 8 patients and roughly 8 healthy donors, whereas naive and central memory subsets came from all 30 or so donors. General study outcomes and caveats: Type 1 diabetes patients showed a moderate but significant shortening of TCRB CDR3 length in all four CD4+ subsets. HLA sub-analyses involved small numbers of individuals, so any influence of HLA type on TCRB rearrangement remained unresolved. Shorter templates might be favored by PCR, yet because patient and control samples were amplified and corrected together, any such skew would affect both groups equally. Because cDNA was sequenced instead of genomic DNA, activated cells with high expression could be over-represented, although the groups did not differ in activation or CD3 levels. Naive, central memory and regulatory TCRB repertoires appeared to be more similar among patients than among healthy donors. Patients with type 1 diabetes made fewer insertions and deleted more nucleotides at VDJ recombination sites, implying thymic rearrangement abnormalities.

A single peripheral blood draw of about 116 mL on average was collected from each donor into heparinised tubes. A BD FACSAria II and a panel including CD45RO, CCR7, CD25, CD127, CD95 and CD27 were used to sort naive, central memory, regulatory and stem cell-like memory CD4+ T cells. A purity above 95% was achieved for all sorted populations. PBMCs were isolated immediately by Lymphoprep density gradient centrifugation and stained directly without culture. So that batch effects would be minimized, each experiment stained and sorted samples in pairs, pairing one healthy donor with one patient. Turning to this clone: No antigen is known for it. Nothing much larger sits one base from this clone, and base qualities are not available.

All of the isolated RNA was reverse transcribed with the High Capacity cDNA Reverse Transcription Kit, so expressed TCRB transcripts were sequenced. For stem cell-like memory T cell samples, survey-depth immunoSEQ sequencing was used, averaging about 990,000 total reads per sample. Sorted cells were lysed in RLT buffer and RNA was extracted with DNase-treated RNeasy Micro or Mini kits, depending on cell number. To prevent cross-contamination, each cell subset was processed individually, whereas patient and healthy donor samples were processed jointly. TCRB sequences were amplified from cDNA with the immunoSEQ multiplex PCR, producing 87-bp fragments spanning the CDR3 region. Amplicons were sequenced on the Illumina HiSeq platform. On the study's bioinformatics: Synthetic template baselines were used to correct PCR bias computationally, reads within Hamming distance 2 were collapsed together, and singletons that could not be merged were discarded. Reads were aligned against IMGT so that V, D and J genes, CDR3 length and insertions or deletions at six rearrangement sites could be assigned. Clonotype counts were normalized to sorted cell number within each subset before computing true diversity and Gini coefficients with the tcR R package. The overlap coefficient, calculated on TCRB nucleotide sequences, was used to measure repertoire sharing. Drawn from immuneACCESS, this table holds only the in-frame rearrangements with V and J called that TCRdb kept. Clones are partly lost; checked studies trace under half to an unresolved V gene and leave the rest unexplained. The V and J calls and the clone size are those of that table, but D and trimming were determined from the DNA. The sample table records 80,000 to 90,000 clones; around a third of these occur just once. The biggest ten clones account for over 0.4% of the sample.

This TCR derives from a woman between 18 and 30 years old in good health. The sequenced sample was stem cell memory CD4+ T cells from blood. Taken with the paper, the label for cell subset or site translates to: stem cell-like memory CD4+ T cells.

The sequenced DNA: TGTGCCAGCAGCTTAGCGTCTGGCGGAAAAAACACAGATACGCAGTATTTT. Translated, this is CASSLASGGKNTDTQYF. Recombination linked TRBV7-8 to TRBJ2-3; the D gene is not confidently resolved. The V end loses 0 bases and the J end loses 2 bases, and a stretch of 15 bases separates them. Inclusive of the bounding cysteine and phenylalanine, the CDR3 is 17 residues long. Only the CDR3 region is kept as DNA, spanning 51 bases read in frame from base 1. In the germline V gene, CDR1 corresponds to SGHVS and CDR2 to FQNEAQ.